The 2 T cell receptor beta chains reported below all come from one sample, sequenced in a study of memory CD4+ T cells and cytomegalovirus serostatus. The sort gate was single viable CD3+CD4+CD8-CD45RO+ cells for memory CD4+ T cells. Generated by immunoSEQ multiplex PCR, the TCRdb table keeps only in-frame clones and is missing some. The sample has about 82,000 clones; 65% to 85% are singletons. The sequenced material came from memory CD4+ T cells from blood. Receptors were obtained from an adult in good health and CMV-seronegative.

In nucleotides, the CDR3 is TGTGCCAGTAGTTCTATCATCAACAGGGACTATGGCTACACCTTC. Amino acids: CASSSIINRDYGYTF. The rearrangement joins TRBV19 to TRBJ1-2, with D possibly matching TRBD1 (6 bases). CDR1 and CDR2 from the germline V gene are LNHDA and SQIVND (reference sequence). This CDR3 contains 15 residues. The V gene lost 5 bases and the J gene lost 3 bases, with 16 bases spanning the gap.

The chain uses TRBV5-4 and TRBJ2-1; D gene ambiguous. The V gene lost 2 bases and the J gene lost 4 bases, with 13 bases spanning the gap. CDR1 is SGHNT, CDR2 YYREEE, per germline (reference sequence). This CDR3 is 15 amino acids long. CDR3 loop: CASSLDGNSYNEQFF. The CDR3 DNA is TGTGCCAGCAGCTTAGACGGAAATTCGTACAATGAGCAGTTCTTC.